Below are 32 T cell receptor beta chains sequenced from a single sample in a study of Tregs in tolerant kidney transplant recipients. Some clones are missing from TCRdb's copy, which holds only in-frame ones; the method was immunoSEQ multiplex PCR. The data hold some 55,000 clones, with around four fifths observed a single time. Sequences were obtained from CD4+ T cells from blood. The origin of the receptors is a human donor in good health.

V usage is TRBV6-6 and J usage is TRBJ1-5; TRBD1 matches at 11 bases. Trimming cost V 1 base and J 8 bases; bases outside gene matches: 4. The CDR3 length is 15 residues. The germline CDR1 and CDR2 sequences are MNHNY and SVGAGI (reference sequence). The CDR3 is CASSYLDRGLEPQHF. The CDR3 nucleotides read TGTGCCAGCAGTTACTTGGACAGGGGGCTTGAGCCCCAGCATTTT.

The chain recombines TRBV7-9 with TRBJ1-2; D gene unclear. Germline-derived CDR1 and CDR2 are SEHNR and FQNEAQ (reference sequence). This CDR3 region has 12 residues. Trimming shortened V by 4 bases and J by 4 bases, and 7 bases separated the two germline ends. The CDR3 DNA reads TGTGCCAGCAGCTCAGGAACCTATGGCTACACCTTC. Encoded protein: CASSSGTYGYTF.

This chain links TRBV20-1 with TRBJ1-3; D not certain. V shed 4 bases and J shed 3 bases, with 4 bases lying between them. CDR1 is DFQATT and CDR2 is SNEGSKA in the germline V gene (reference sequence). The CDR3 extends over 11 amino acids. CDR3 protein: CSAIGGNTIYF. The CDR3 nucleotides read TGCAGTGCTATTGGTGGAAACACCATATATTTT.

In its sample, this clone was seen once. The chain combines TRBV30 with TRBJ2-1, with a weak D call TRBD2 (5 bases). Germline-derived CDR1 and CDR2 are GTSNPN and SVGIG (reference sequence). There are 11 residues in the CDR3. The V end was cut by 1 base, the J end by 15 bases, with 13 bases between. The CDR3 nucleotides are TGTGCCTGGAGTGGGGAGTTGGGTTGGTTCTTC. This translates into CAWSGELGWFF. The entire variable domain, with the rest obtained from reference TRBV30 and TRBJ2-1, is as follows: SQTIHQWPATLVQPVGSPLSLECTVEGTSNPNLYWYRQAAGRGLQLLFYSVGIGQISSEVPQNLSASRPQDRQFILSSKKLLLSDSGFYLCAWSGELGWFFGPGTRLTVL.

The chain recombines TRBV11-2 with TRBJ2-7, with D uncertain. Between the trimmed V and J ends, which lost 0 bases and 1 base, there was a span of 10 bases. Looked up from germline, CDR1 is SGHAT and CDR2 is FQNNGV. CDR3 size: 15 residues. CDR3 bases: TGTGCCAGCAGCTTAGATGCAGAAATTTCCTACGAGCAGTACTTC. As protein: CASSLDAEISYEQYF. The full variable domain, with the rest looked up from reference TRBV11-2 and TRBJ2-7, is EAGVAQSPRYKIIEKRQSVAFWCNPISGHATLYWYQQILGQGPKLLIQFQNNGVVDDSQLPKDRFSAERLKGVDSTLKIQPAKLEDSAVYLCASSLDAEISYEQYFGPGTRLTVT.

CDR3 nucleotides: TGTGCCAGCAGCCGAGGGGGTGACCAAGAGACCCAGTACTTC. It translates to CASSRGGDQETQYF. The chain combines TRBV5-5 with TRBJ2-5, with TRBD1 as a possible D gene (6 bases). Per germline, CDR1 SGHKS and CDR2 YYEKEE (reference sequence). CDR3 size: 14 residues. V was trimmed by 4 bases and J by 0 bases, leaving 10 bases between them.

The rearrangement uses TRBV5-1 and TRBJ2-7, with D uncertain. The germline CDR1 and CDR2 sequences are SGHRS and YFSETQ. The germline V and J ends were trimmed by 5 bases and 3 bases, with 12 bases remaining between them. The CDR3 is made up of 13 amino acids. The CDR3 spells CASSERANYEQYF. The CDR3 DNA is TGCGCCAGCAGTGAACGGGCGAACTACGAGCAGTACTTC. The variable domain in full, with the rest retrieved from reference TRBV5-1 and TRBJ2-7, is KAGVTQTPRYLIKTRGQQVTLSCSPISGHRSVSWYQQTPGQGLQFLFEYFSETQRNKGNFPGRFSGRQFSNSRSEMNVSTLELGDSALYLCASSERANYEQYFGPGTRLTVT.

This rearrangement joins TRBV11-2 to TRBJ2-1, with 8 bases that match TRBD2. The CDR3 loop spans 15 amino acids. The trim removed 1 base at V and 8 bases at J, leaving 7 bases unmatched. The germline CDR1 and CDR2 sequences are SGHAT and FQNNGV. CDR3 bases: TGTGCCAGCAGCTTAGCCAGCGGGAGACTGGATGAGCAGTTCTTC. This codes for CASSLASGRLDEQFF.

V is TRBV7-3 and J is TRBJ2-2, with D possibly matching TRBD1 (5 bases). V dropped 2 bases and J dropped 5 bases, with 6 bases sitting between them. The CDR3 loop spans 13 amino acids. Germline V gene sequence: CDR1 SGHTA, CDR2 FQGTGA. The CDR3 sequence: CASSLSGTGELFF. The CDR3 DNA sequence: TGTGCCAGCAGCTTATCAGGGACCGGGGAGCTGTTTTTT.

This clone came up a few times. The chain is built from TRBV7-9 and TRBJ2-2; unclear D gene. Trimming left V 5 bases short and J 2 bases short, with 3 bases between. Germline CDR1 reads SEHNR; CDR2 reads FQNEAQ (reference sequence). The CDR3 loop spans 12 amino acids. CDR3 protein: CASSLNTGELFF. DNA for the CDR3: TGTGCCAGCAGCCTAAACACCGGGGAGCTGTTTTTT.

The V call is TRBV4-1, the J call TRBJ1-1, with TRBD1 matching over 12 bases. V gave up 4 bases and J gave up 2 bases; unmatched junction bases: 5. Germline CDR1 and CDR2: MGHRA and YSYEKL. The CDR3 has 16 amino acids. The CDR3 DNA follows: TGCGCCAGCAGCCCCGGGACAGGGGGCCCCAACACTGAAGCTTTCTTT. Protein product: CASSPGTGGPNTEAFF.

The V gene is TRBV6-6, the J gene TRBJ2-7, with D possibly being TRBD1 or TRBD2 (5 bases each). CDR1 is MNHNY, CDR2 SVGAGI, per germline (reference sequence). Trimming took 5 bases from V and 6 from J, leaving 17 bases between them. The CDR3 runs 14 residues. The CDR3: CASSRDGAGGEQYF. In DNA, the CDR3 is TGTGCCAGCAGTCGGGACGGGGCAGGAGGCGAGCAGTACTTC.

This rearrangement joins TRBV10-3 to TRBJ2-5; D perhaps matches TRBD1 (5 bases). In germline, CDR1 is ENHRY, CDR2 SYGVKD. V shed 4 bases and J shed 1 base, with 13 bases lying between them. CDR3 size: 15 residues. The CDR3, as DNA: TGTGCCATCAGTGCGGAAGGACACCTCCAAGAGACCCAGTACTTC. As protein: CAISAEGHLQETQYF.

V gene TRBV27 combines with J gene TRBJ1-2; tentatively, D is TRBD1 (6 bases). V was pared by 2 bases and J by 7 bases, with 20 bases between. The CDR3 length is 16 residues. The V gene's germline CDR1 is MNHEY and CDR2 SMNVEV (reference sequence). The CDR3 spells CASSLNWGGASGGYTF. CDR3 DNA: TGTGCCAGCAGTTTAAATTGGGGGGGCGCTAGTGGTGGCTACACCTTC.

The CDR3 DNA is TGCAGCGTTGCTCAAAGTGAGACCCAGTACTTC. Protein sequence: CSVAQSETQYF. The chain has TRBV29-1 and TRBJ2-5, with D uncertain. The CDR3 totals 11 residues. Germline V gene sequence: CDR1 SQVTM, CDR2 ANQGSEA. Trimming took 4 bases from V and 5 from J, leaving 8 bases between them.

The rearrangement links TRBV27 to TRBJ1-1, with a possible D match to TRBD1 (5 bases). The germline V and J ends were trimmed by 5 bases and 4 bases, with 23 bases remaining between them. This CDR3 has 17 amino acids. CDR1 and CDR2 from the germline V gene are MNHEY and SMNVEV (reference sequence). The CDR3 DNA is TGTGCCAGCAGTCGAGAACCCTCTTCGTCGGGGCCCACTGAAGCTTTCTTT. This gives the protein CASSREPSSSGPTEAFF.

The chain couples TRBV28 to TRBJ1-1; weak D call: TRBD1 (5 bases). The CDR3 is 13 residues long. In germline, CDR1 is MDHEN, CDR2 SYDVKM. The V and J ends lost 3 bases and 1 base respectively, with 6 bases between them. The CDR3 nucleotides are TGTGCCAGCAGTTTGGGGGGGAACACTGAAGCTTTCTTT. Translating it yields CASSLGGNTEAFF.

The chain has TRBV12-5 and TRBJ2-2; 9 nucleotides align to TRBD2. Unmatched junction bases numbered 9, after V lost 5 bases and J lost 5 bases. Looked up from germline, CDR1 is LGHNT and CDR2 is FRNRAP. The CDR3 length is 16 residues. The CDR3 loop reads CASGPPGLAWTGELFF. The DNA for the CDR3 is TGTGCTAGTGGTCCTCCGGGACTAGCATGGACCGGGGAGCTGTTTTTT. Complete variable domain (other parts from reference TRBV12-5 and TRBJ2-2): DARVTQTPRHKVTEMGQEVTMRCQPILGHNTVFWYRQTMMQGLELLAYFRNRAPLDDSGMPKDRFSAEMPDATLATLKIQPSEPRDSAVYFCASGPPGLAWTGELFFGEGSRLTVL.

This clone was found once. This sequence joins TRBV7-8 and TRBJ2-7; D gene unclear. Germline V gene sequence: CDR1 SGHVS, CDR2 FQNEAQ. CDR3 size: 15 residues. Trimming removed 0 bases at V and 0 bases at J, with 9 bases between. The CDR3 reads CASSLAGSNSYEQYF. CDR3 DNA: TGTGCCAGCAGCTTAGCGGGAAGCAACTCCTACGAGCAGTACTTC.

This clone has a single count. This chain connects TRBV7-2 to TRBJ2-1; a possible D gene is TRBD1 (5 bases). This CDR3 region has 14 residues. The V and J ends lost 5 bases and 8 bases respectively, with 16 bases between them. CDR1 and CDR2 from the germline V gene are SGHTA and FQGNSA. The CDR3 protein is CASSLNPQGDEQFF. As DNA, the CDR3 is TGTGCCAGCAGCCTAAACCCGCAGGGTGATGAGCAGTTCTTC.

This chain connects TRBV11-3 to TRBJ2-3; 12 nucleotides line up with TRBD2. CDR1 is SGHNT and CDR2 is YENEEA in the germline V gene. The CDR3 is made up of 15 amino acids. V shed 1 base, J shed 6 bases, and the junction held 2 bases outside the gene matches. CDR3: CASSLVGTSGDTQYF. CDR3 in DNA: TGTGCCAGCAGCTTAGTAGGGACTAGCGGGGATACGCAGTATTTT.

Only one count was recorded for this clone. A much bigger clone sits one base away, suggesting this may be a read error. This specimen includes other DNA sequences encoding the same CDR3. CDR3 region: CASSEAWLAGGHQETQYF. The CDR3 nucleotides are TGTGCCAGCAGTGAAGCATGGCTAGCGGGGGGCCATCAAGAGACCCAGTACTTC. The chain combines TRBV2 with TRBJ2-5, with TRBD2 matching over 11 bases. Germline assignment: CDR1 SNHLY and CDR2 FYNNEI. CDR3 length: 18 amino acids. The J segment lost 2 bases and the V segment lost 0 bases, leaving 8 bases of the junction unmatched. The whole variable domain, remainder taken from reference TRBV2 and TRBJ2-5, is EPEVTQTPSHQVTQMGQEVILRCVPISNHLYFYWYRQILGQKVEFLVSFYNNEISEKSEIFDDQFSVERPDGSNFTLKIRSTKLEDSAMYFCASSEAWLAGGHQETQYFGPGTRLLVL.

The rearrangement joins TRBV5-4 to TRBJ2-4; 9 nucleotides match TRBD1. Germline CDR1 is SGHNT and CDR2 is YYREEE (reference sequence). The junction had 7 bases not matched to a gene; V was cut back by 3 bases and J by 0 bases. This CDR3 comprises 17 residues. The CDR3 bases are TGTGCCAGCAGCTCCGGGACAGGGAGAGGAGCCAAAAACATTCAGTACTTC. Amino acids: CASSSGTGRGAKNIQYF. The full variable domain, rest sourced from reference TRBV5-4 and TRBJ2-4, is ETGVTQSPTHLIKTRGQQVTLRCSSQSGHNTVSWYQQALGQGPQFIFQYYREEENGRGNFPPRFSGLQFPNYSSELNVNALELDDSALYLCASSSGTGRGAKNIQYFGAGTRLSVL.

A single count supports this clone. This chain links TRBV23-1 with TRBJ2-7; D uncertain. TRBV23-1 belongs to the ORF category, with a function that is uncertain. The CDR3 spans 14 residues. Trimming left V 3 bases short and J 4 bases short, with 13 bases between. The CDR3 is CASSQAPRYYEQYF. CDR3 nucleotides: TGCGCCAGCAGTCAGGCCCCTAGGTATTACGAGCAGTACTTC.

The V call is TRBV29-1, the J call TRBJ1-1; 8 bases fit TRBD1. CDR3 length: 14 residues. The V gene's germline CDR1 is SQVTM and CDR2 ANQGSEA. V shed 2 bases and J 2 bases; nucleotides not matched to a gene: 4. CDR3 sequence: CSVERRGLNTEAFF. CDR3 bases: TGCAGCGTTGAACGCAGGGGGCTAAACACTGAAGCTTTCTTT.

The CDR3, as DNA: TGTGCCAGCAGTAACCGGCGCGCCGGGGAGCTGTTTTTT. Residues: CASSNRRAGELFF. The V and J genes are TRBV27 and TRBJ2-2; D gene unclear. The CDR3 consists of 13 residues. In germline, CDR1 is MNHEY, CDR2 SMNVEV (reference sequence). V was clipped by 5 bases and J by 6 bases, with 10 bases between them.

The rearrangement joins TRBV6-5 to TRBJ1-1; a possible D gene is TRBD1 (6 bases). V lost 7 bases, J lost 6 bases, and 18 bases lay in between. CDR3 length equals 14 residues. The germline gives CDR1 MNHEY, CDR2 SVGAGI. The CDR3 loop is CASIPGARGSEAFF. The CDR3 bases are TGTGCCAGCATTCCGGGGGCGCGAGGTTCTGAAGCTTTCTTT.

The CDR3 loop is CASSRDPVGEQYF. CDR3 coding DNA: TGTGCCAGCAGTCGTGATCCTGTCGGCGAGCAGTACTTC. The chain has TRBV6-5 and TRBJ2-7; the D is unclear. V was shortened by 5 bases and J by 6 bases, with 14 bases between the two germline ends. This CDR3 has 13 amino acids. Germline assignment: CDR1 MNHEY and CDR2 SVGAGI.

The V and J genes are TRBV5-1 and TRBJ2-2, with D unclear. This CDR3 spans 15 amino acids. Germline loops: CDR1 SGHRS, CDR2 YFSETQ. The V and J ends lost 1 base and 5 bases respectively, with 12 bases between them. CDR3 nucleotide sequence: TGCGCCAGCAGCTTGTTATCTCTAAGAACCGGGGAGCTGTTTTTT. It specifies CASSLLSLRTGELFF.

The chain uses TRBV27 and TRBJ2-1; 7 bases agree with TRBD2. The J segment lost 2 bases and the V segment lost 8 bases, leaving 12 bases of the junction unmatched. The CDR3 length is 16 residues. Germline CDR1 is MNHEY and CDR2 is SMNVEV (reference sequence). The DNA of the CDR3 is TGTGCCAGCGGTTCTCCCTCGACTAGCCCCTACAATGAGCAGTTCTTC. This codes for CASGSPSTSPYNEQFF.

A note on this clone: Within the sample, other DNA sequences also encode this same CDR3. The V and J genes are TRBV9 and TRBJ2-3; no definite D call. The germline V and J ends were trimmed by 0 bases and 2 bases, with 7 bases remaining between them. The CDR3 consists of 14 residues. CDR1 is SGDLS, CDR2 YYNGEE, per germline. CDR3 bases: TGTGCCAGCAGCGTAGCTTCCGCCACAGATACGCAGTATTTT. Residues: CASSVASATDTQYF.

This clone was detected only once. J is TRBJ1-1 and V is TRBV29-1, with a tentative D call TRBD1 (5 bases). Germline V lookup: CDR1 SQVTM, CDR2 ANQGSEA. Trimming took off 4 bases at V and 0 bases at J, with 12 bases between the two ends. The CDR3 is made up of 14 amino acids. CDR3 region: CSVAGTNMNTEAFF. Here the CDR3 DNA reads TGCAGCGTTGCAGGGACCAACATGAACACTGAAGCTTTCTTT.